These 20 T cell receptor beta chains were sequenced from one sample in a study of graft-versus-host responses after intestinal transplantation. TCRdb's copy holds only in-frame clones and misses some; the assay was immunoSEQ multiplex PCR. The sample records approximately 50,000 clones, 80% to 90% being singletons. The sequencing used PBMCs, collected 26 days after transplant. The origin of the receptors is a human patient who received an intestinal transplant, so some T cells may come from the graft donor.

This clone was seen a single time. The chain carries TRBV5-5 and TRBJ1-1; D ambiguous. V was shortened by 0 bases and J by 6 bases, with 9 bases between the two germline ends. The CDR3 spans 13 residues. Germline CDR1 is SGHKS and CDR2 is YYEKEE (reference sequence). In DNA form, the CDR3 reads TGTGCCAGCAGCTTGGGGCGGGTCCCTGAAGCTTTCTTT. It specifies CASSLGRVPEAFF.

The rearrangement joins TRBV9 to TRBJ1-2; 8 bases agree with TRBD1. The CDR3 length is 15 residues. Germline trimming cut 3 bases from V and 1 base from J; bases unmatched to any gene: 5. CDR1 is SGDLS, CDR2 YYNGEE, per germline. The CDR3 region is CASSAGTGLNYGYTF. The CDR3 DNA reads TGTGCCAGCAGCGCCGGGACAGGACTTAACTATGGCTACACCTTC.

The chain uses TRBV13 and TRBJ2-1, with D tentatively TRBD2 (6 bases). V was pared by 0 bases and J by 5 bases, with 11 bases between. The CDR3 consists of 15 residues. CDR1 is PRHDT and CDR2 is FYEKMQ in the germline V gene (reference sequence). The CDR3 reads CASSLGGEDHNEQFF. Here the CDR3 DNA reads TGTGCCAGCAGCTTAGGTGGGGAGGACCACAATGAGCAGTTCTTC.

This clone has only a few counts. The CDR3: CASSLMETGSTEAFF. CDR3 DNA sequence: TGTGCCAGCAGTTTAATGGAGACAGGCAGCACTGAAGCTTTCTTT. This sequence joins TRBV28 and TRBJ1-1; possibly TRBD1 for D (6 bases). V lost 2 bases to trimming and J lost 4 bases, with 14 bases between them. Germline loops: CDR1 MDHEN, CDR2 SYDVKM. The CDR3 sequence is 15 residues long.

The J gene is TRBJ2-2, the V gene TRBV25-1, with D unresolved. Germline V lookup: CDR1 MGHDK, CDR2 SYGVNS. The V end was cut by 3 bases, the J end by 4 bases, with 6 bases between. CDR3 length: 13 amino acids. The CDR3 reads CASSERVTGELFF. DNA for the CDR3: TGTGCCAGCAGTGAGAGAGTCACCGGGGAGCTGTTTTTT. Drawing the rest from reference TRBV25-1 and TRBJ2-2, the complete variable domain is EADIYQTPRYLVIGTGKKITLECSQTMGHDKMYWYQQDPGMELHLIHYSYGVNSTEKGDLSSESTVSRIRTEHFPLTLESARPSHTSQYLCASSERVTGELFFGEGSRLTVL.

The chain is built from TRBV6-1 and TRBJ2-2; weak D call: TRBD1 (6 bases). Germline V gene lookup returns CDR1 MNHNS and CDR2 SASEGT. The CDR3 length is 15 residues. Deletions cut 4 bases from V and 0 bases from J, with 9 bases between. CDR3: CASSVYRANTGELFF. The CDR3 coding sequence is TGTGCCAGCAGTGTGTACAGGGCGAACACCGGGGAGCTGTTTTTT.

J is TRBJ2-3 and V is TRBV6-1, with 7 positions matching TRBD2. The germline V gene has CDR1 MNHNS and CDR2 SASEGT. CDR3 length: 13 residues. Trimming at V came to 4 bases and at J to 4 bases, leaving 2 bases not matched to a gene. The CDR3 sequence: CASSVAGADTQYF. CDR3 in DNA: TGTGCCAGCAGTGTCGCGGGGGCAGATACGCAGTATTTT.

This clone was counted a single time. V is TRBV7-3 and J is TRBJ1-1, with D perhaps TRBD1 (6 bases). The CDR3 runs 15 residues. CDR1 SGHTA and CDR2 FQGTGA come from the germline V gene. Trimming removed 5 bases from V and 5 bases from J, with 18 bases in between. The CDR3 coding sequence is TGTGCCAGCAGCCTGGAGGGGGGGCGAAGGACTGAAGCTTTCTTT. As protein: CASSLEGGRRTEAFF.

The chain links TRBV28 to TRBJ1-6; the D gene is possibly TRBD1 (6 bases). Germline CDR1 MDHEN, CDR2 SYDVKM. This CDR3 has 15 residues. Trimming shortened V by 6 bases and J by 5 bases, and 14 bases separated the two germline ends. DNA of the CDR3: TGTGCCAGCAGAACAGGGAGTCCCGATAATTCACCCCTCCACTTT. It is translated as CASRTGSPDNSPLHF.

V usage is TRBV9 and J usage is TRBJ1-3; TRBD1 agrees at 10 bases. The trim removed 4 bases at V and 4 bases at J, leaving 8 bases unmatched. The V gene's germline CDR1 is SGDLS and CDR2 YYNGEE. The CDR3 contains 16 residues. CDR3 bases: TGTGCCAGCAGCCCCCCACGGACAGGGGGAGGAAACACCATATATTTT. This sequence encodes CASSPPRTGGGNTIYF.

The genes are TRBV4-1 and TRBJ2-4; TRBD2 matches 11 bases. The V segment lost 4 bases and the J segment 4 bases; nucleotides outside the gene matches: 6. CDR3 length equals 16 residues. The germline V gene has CDR1 MGHRA and CDR2 YSYEKL. The CDR3 DNA follows: TGCGCCAGCAGCCCCGTACTAGCGGGGGATAAAAACATTCAGTACTTC. This encodes CASSPVLAGDKNIQYF.

J is TRBJ2-1 and V is TRBV28, with 11 bases aligning to TRBD2. Trimming took 10 bases from V and 1 from J; bases not matched to a gene: 6. From germline, CDR1 is MDHEN and CDR2 SYDVKM. The CDR3 has 15 amino acids. CDR3 nucleotides: TGTGCCACCTATAGACTAGCGGGGTCCTACAATGAGCAGTTCTTC. Translating it yields CATYRLAGSYNEQFF.

CDR3: CASSSMPGQGTGNEQFF. The CDR3 DNA reads TGTGCCAGCAGTTCGATGCCGGGACAGGGTACAGGCAATGAGCAGTTCTTC. The chain employs TRBV28 and TRBJ2-1, with 9 bases aligning to TRBD1. The CDR3 totals 17 residues. Looked up from germline, CDR1 is MDHEN and CDR2 is SYDVKM. The V and J ends lost 4 bases and 6 bases, in that order; junction bases with no gene match: 13.

J is TRBJ1-1 and V is TRBV12-2; TRBD1 was called by the table and not checked on the DNA. TRBV12-2 is an annotated pseudogene. This CDR3 has 19 residues. CDR3 in DNA: TGTGCAAGTCGCTCCCACCTTCGTCGGGGACAGGGGGTTGGCACTGAAGCTTTCTTT. This sequence encodes CASRSHLRRGQGVGTEAFF.

The chain combines TRBV27 with TRBJ2-7; 8 positions agree with TRBD2. This CDR3 is built from 18 residues. Germline assignment: CDR1 MNHEY and CDR2 SMNVEV (reference sequence). Trimming removed 5 bases from V and 2 bases from J; junction bases left unmatched: 17. The CDR3 loop is CASSKSSEVAGLAYEQYF. CDR3 sequence (DNA): TGTGCCAGCAGTAAAAGCTCGGAGGTAGCGGGGCTAGCCTACGAGCAGTACTTC.

The rearrangement uses TRBV28 and TRBJ1-3, with D unresolved. From germline, CDR1 is MDHEN and CDR2 SYDVKM. CDR3 size: 16 residues. Trimming left V 2 bases short and J 0 bases short, with 11 bases between. CDR3 residues: CASSLPRILSGNTIYF. In DNA, the CDR3 is TGTGCCAGCAGTTTACCGCGGATTCTCTCTGGAAACACCATATATTTT.

This chain uses TRBV4-1 with TRBJ2-5, with a weak D call TRBD2 (5 bases). The CDR3 totals 13 residues. The V and J ends lost 1 base and 4 bases respectively, with 7 bases between them. Germline values: CDR1 MGHRA, CDR2 YSYEKL. CDR3: CASSQARVETQYF. CDR3 in DNA: TGCGCCAGCAGCCAAGCGAGGGTAGAGACCCAGTACTTC.

V usage is TRBV11-2 and J usage is TRBJ1-6; TRBD1 matches at 7 bases. V lost 5 bases to trimming and J lost 0 bases; unmatched junction nucleotides: 4. Germline CDR1 SGHAT, CDR2 FQNNGV. The CDR3 runs 16 residues. In nucleotides, the CDR3 is TGTGCCAGCAGCCCAGGGGGAAGCTCCTATAATTCACCCCTCCACTTT. Encoded protein: CASSPGGSSYNSPLHF.

This chain uses TRBV4-1 with TRBJ2-3; D remains ambiguous. The germline gives CDR1 MGHRA, CDR2 YSYEKL. Trimming left V 4 bases short and J 5 bases short, with 7 bases between. The CDR3 covers 12 residues. This CDR3 is CASSLSRDTQYF. In DNA, the CDR3 is TGCGCCAGCAGCCTCTCGAGAGATACGCAGTATTTT.

The rearrangement links TRBV29-1 to TRBJ2-7, with D maybe TRBD1 (6 bases). The V end lost 6 bases, the J end lost 2 bases, and 20 bases lay between the germline ends. CDR3 length: 15 residues. From germline, CDR1 is SQVTM and CDR2 ANQGSEA. The CDR3 is CSVNFRDTNPYEQYF. The CDR3 nucleotides read TGCAGCGTCAACTTCCGGGACACTAACCCCTACGAGCAGTACTTC.